The clone carrying this T cell receptor (beta chain) came up many times. Its specificity is not known. This CDR3 comprises 16 residues. Germline V gene lookup returns CDR1 SGHTA and CDR2 FQGNSA. With 0 bases clipped from V and 2 bases from J, the junction kept 4 bases outside the gene matches. Generation of TCR beta libraries employed quantitative 5'-RACE incorporating molecular barcodes. TCRdb fed the 5' RACE reads into MiXCR, producing one record per CDR3 protein. Seen here are 500,000 to 650,000 distinct CDR3 sequences, roughly 5% observed once, and the top ten hold under 4.5%. This sample was taken from a study of CD8 T cells in ankylosing spondylitis. The study, taken as a whole, reports: Certain motif variants had earlier appeared in reactive arthritis synovial fluid and blood. Disease-associated clones were reportedly significantly overrepresented in matched ankylosing spondylitis synovial fluid. In ankylosing spondylitis blood, a motif of roughly 8 highly homologous TCR beta variants appeared characteristic.

This TCR came from a male donor with ankylosing spondylitis. Sequenced sample: blood, either unsorted or a sorted T cell fraction (not recorded which). This chain joins TRBV7-2 and TRBJ2-1, with 7 bases that match TRBD2. This CDR3 is CASSLATGGTYNEQFF. The CDR3 DNA is TGTGCCAGCAGCTTAGCGACGGGAGGTACCTACAATGAGCAGTTCTTC. Supplemented by reference TRBV7-2 and TRBJ2-1, the full variable domain reads GAGVSQSPSNKVTEKGKDVELRCDPISGHTALYWYRQSLGQGLEFLIYFQGNSAPDKSGLPSDRFSAERTGGSVSTLTIQRTQQEDSAVYLCASSLATGGTYNEQFFGPGTRLTVL.